These 25 T cell receptor beta chains were sequenced from one sample in a study of tumor and adjacent non-tumor tissue in lung cancer. RNA was extracted from bulk tissue without any cell sorting. TCRbeta libraries were built with three rounds of nested PCR, modified from ARM-PCR. TCRdb re-analysed the multiplex PCR reads in MiXCR, keeping a single row per CDR3 protein. The sample has 65,000 to 95,000 distinct CDR3 sequences, 80% to 85% seen once; the top ten hold 13%. The sample comprised lung tumor tissue. The origin of the receptors is a woman aged 45-59 years with non-small cell lung cancer.

A word on this clonotype: The junction departs from the called germline gene at one end, perhaps through a read error. V and J are TRBV4-2 and TRBJ2-1; TRBD1 matches at 7 bases. Germline V gene lookup returns CDR1 LGHNA and CDR2 YNFKEQ. The CDR3 is made up of 18 amino acids. The DNA of the CDR3 is TGTGTCAGCAGCCAACATGGGACAGCCGGCCGGGCCTACAATGAGCAGTTCTTC. Translated: CVSSQHGTAGRAYNEQFF.

In regard to this clonotype: Since no conserved phenylalanine or tryptophan closes the CDR3, a read error is the likely cause. The chain carries TRBV4-2 and TRBJ2-3; D is tentatively TRBD1 or TRBD2 (6 bases each). Trimming took off 2 bases at V and 2 bases at J, with 11 bases between the two ends. Looked up from germline, CDR1 is LGHNA and CDR2 is YNFKEQ. This CDR3 contains 15 residues. The CDR3 spells CASSQHREATDTQYL. The CDR3 bases are TGTGCCAGCAGCCAACACAGGGAGGCCACAGATACGCAGTATCTT.

Note on this clonotype: The junction departs from the called germline gene at one end, perhaps through a read error. V gene TRBV20-1 combines with J gene TRBJ2-1, with 10 bases matching TRBD2. This CDR3 comprises 13 residues. Germline loops: CDR1 DFQATT, CDR2 SNEGSKA (reference sequence). CDR3 bases: TGCAGTGGGACTAGCGGCACTTACAGTGAGCAGTTCTTC. This sequence encodes CSGTSGTYSEQFF.

Regarding this clonotype: Germline and junction disagree at one end, which may indicate a read error. This chain joins TRBV20-1 and TRBJ2-1; D tentatively reads TRBD1 or TRBD2 (5 bases each). The CDR3 is 17 amino acids. Germline CDR1 reads DFQATT; CDR2 reads SNEGSKA (reference sequence). The CDR3 loop reads CSVRDKGWYGEKNEQFF. In DNA, the CDR3 is TGCAGTGTTAGAGACAAGGGGTGGTACGGGGAAAAGAATGAGCAGTTCTTC.

In the case of this clonotype: At one of its ends the junction is not consistent with the germline gene, which may arise from a read error. The gene calls are TRBV4-1 and TRBJ1-1, with no clear D. Germline V gives CDR1 MGHRA, CDR2 YSYEKL. The CDR3 is 16 amino acids. CDR3 in amino acids: CATSQDLYKVGTEAFF. The CDR3 coding sequence is TGCGCCACCAGCCAAGATCTGTACAAGGTCGGCACTGAAGCCTTCTTT.

Worth noting for this clonotype: Mismatch with germline at one junction end may stem from a read error. The chain links TRBV4-1 to TRBJ1-3; D remains unclear. The CDR3 covers 16 residues. Germline V gene sequence: CDR1 MGHRA, CDR2 YSYEKL. The CDR3, as DNA: TGCACCAGCAGCCCCAAACCCGGTATCTTTGGAAACACCATATATTTT. It yields the protein CTSSPKPGIFGNTIYF.

Concerning this clonotype itself: The germline gene is not matched at one end of the junction; a read error may be the cause. V gene TRBV20-1 combines with J gene TRBJ1-2; D not resolved. This CDR3 comprises 12 residues. Germline loops: CDR1 DFQATT, CDR2 SNEGSKA (reference sequence). The CDR3 here is CSARDTIYGYAF. Written as DNA, the CDR3 is TGTAGTGCTAGAGATACGATCTATGGCTATGCCTTC.

Worth noting for this clonotype: At one end the junction does not follow the germline gene, possibly because of a read error. The chain is built from TRBV20-1 and TRBJ2-7; D is perhaps TRBD1 (6 bases). Germline CDR1 reads DFQATT; CDR2 reads SNEGSKA (reference sequence). The CDR3 has 14 amino acids. This chain's CDR3 is CSARRGIGFYEQYF. The CDR3 DNA follows: TGCAGTGCTAGGAGGGGGATAGGGTTTTACGAGCAGTATTTC.

Comments on this clonotype: Germline is not matched at one junction end, which may reflect a read error. The chain recombines TRBV6-5 with TRBJ2-7; no clear D gene. Germline CDR1 MNHEY, CDR2 SVGAGI. The CDR3 has 14 amino acids. CDR3 loop: CASSLRDGPYEQYF. The CDR3 DNA follows: TGTGCCAGCAGCCTAAGAGACGGGCCCTATGAGCAGTACTTC.

Concerning this clonotype: At one of its ends the junction is not consistent with the germline gene, which may arise from a read error. For the CDR3, the DNA is TGTCCCAGCAGATGCGACAGTCGGACTTACGAGCAGTACTTC. Translation: CPSRCDSRTYEQYF. This chain links TRBV6-5 with TRBJ2-7, with D perhaps matching TRBD1 or TRBD2 (5 bases each). Germline V gene data show CDR1 as MNHEY and CDR2 as SVGAGI. This CDR3 region has 14 residues.

This clonotype turned up a few times. One junction end disagrees with the germline gene, perhaps due to a read error. The chain recombines TRBV6-2 or TRBV6-3 with TRBJ2-5; the D is unclear. The CDR3 length is 11 residues. From germline, CDR1 is MNHEY and CDR2 SVGEGT. The DNA for the CDR3 is TGTGCCGGCAGAATAGGAGAGACCCAGTACTTC. It codes for CAGRIGETQYF.

This clonotype occurred a few times. The junction departs from the called germline gene at one end, perhaps through a read error. J is TRBJ2-1 and V is TRBV12-3 or TRBV12-4, with D perhaps being TRBD1 or TRBD2 (5 bases each). The CDR3 consists of 13 residues. In DNA form, the CDR3 reads TGTGCCAGCAGTTTAGGTGGGGACGATGAGCGGTTCTTC. It encodes CASSLGGDDERFF.

With respect to this clonotype: An end of the junction does not agree with germline; a read error may underlie this. The chain is built from TRBV24-1 and TRBJ2-1, with TRBD2 matching over 14 bases. This CDR3 is 18 amino acids long. Germline V gene lookup returns CDR1 KGHDR and CDR2 SFDVKD. The CDR3 reads CATGTGTSGSPLYYEQFF. The CDR3 DNA follows: TGTGCCACCGGCACCGGGACTAGCGGGAGTCCCCTCTACTATGAGCAGTTCTTC.

The V gene is TRBV11-1, the J gene TRBJ2-7, with D unresolved. Deletions cut 5 bases from V and 4 bases from J, with 12 bases between. Germline CDR1 and CDR2: SGHAT and FQDESV (reference sequence). The CDR3 has 13 residues. In DNA, the CDR3 is TGTGCCAGCAGCCTAAATGGGAATTACGAGCAGTACTTC. Residues: CASSLNGNYEQYF. Supplemented by reference TRBV11-1 and TRBJ2-7, the full variable domain reads EAEVAQSPRYKITEKSQAVAFWCDPISGHATLYWYRQILGQGPELLVQFQDESVVDDSQLPKDRFSAERLKGVDSTLKIQPAELGDSAMYLCASSLNGNYEQYFGPGTRLTVT.

With regard to this clonotype: One end of the junction does not line up with germline, which may come from a read error. The chain links TRBV4-2 to TRBJ2-7, with TRBD2 identical over 8 bases. Germline lookup yields CDR1 LGHNA and CDR2 YNFKEQ. This CDR3 has 15 amino acids. The CDR3: CASASVLADSYEQYF. CDR3 sequence (DNA): TGTGCCAGCGCCTCCGTACTAGCGGACTCCTACGAGCAATACTTC.

This clonotype came up a few times. Just one base apart from a much larger clone, this may be a read error. Here the CDR3 DNA reads TGTGCCAGCAGCTTGAATCTGGACTCTGGAAACACCATATATTTT. Its translation is CASSLNLDSGNTIYF. J is TRBJ1-3 and V is TRBV5-5; D uncertain. The germline CDR1 and CDR2 sequences are SGHKS and YYEKEE (reference sequence). The V and J ends lost 1 base and 0 bases respectively, with 8 bases between them. The CDR3 sequence is 15 residues long. Full variable domain (remainder filled in from reference TRBV5-5 and TRBJ1-3): DAGVTQSPTHLIKTRGQQVTLRCSPISGHKSVSWYQQVLGQGPQFIFQYYEKEERGRGNFPDRFSARQFPNYSSELNVNALLLGDSALYLCASSLNLDSGNTIYFGEGSWLTVV.

About this clonotype: Germline and junction disagree at one end, which may indicate a read error. The chain joins TRBV11-2 to TRBJ2-7, with unresolved D. The length of the CDR3 is 15 residues. Germline V gene lookup returns CDR1 SGHAT and CDR2 FQNNGV. The DNA of the CDR3 is TGTGCTAGCAGATTATCTCCGAGTCCCTCCTACGAGCAATACTTC. It encodes CASRLSPSPSYEQYF.

This clonotype was observed a few times. A junction boundary mismatches the germline segment, possibly from a read error. J is TRBJ1-1 and V is TRBV6-5, with a tentative D call TRBD1 (5 bases). Germline assignment: CDR1 MNHEY and CDR2 SVGAGI. The CDR3 extends over 13 amino acids. The CDR3, as DNA: TGTGCCAGCAGTTACCGACAGATCACTGGAGCTTTCTTT. This sequence encodes CASSYRQITGAFF.

As for this clonotype: The CDR3 does not close with the conserved phenylalanine or tryptophan, likely indicating a read error. This sequence joins TRBV11-2 and TRBJ1-2; 7 nucleotides align to TRBD1. This CDR3 is built from 17 residues. In germline, CDR1 is SGHAT, CDR2 FQNNGV. CDR3 region: CVSSFVVHDRDFYGYTL. CDR3 nucleotides: TGTGTCAGCAGCTTTGTGGTCCACGACAGGGACTTCTATGGCTACACCTTA.

With regard to this clonotype: Likely a read error: the CDR3 ends without its conserved phenylalanine or tryptophan. This rearrangement joins TRBV29-1 to TRBJ2-7; no clear D. The CDR3 is 12 residues long. Trimming removed 6 bases from V and 4 bases from J, with 13 bases in between. Germline values: CDR1 SQVTM, CDR2 ANQGSEA. CDR3 loop: CSVSESGYEQYL. For the CDR3, the DNA is TGCAGCGTAAGCGAGAGTGGTTACGAGCAGTACCTC.

The chain combines TRBV12-3 or TRBV12-4 with TRBJ2-6; D is undetermined. The V and J ends lost 1 base and 15 bases respectively, with 13 bases between them. The CDR3 runs 13 residues. CDR3 bases: TGTGCCAGCAGTTTAGAGTACTTCTCTCCCCTGACTTTC. Protein product: CASSLEYFSPLTF.

As concerns this clonotype: Its ends do not fully match the called genes, so a read error is possible. The rearrangement uses TRBV7-2 and TRBJ2-1, with 11 bases identical to TRBD2. This CDR3 has 15 residues. Germline V gene lookup returns CDR1 SGHTA and CDR2 FQGNSA. The CDR3 sequence: CARTSSGRKYNQQFF. CDR3 nucleotide sequence: TGTGCCAGAACCTCTAGCGGGAGGAAGTACAATCAGCAGTTCTTC.

Comments on this clonotype: A read error may produce the germline difference seen at one junction end. The J gene is TRBJ2-1, the V gene TRBV20-1; 9 bases align to TRBD1. The CDR3 runs to 15 residues. The germline V gene encodes CDR1 DFQATT and CDR2 SNEGSKA (reference sequence). The CDR3 loop is CSAISGQGGYNEQLF. For the CDR3, the DNA is TGCAGTGCTATATCGGGACAGGGCGGTTACAATGAGCAGCTCTTC.

A word on this clonotype: An end of the junction differs from the germline gene, which may be a read error. The genes are TRBV20-1 and TRBJ2-1; 10 bases are a match to TRBD2. This CDR3 has 15 amino acids. Germline V CDR1 and CDR2: DFQATT, SNEGSKA (reference sequence). DNA of the CDR3: TGTAGTGCTAGTGGGACTAGCGCGTTTTACAATGAGCAGTTCTTC. As protein: CSASGTSAFYNEQFF.

Details on this clonotype: A read error may explain this, as a much larger clone is one base away. The chain recombines TRBV24-1 with TRBJ2-1; 11 bases fit TRBD2. The germline V gene has CDR1 KGHDR and CDR2 SFDVKD. CDR3 size: 17 residues. For the CDR3, the DNA is TGTGCCACCGGTGATGGGGCTCGTAGCGGGGGGGGCAATGAGCAGATCTTC. It translates to CATGDGARSGGGNEQIF.